This TCR beta chain derives from a study of cytomegalovirus exposure and HLA in healthy donors. Trimming pared 3 bases from V and 3 bases from J, leaving 18 bases between. CDR3 length: 16 residues. Germline assignment: CDR1 LNHDA and CDR2 SQIVND (reference sequence). On this clone: Its target is unknown.

Primers included in the PCR were 60 Vbeta and 13 Jbeta primers. TCRdb's copy holds only in-frame clones and misses some; the assay was immunoSEQ multiplex PCR. This table holds about 190,000 clones, around four fifths found once. Study conclusions and caveats: Using a false discovery rate of 0.05, a later analysis showed that 15,000 to 20,000 TCR beta sequences were associated with HLA alleles. Associated with cytomegalovirus, according to the listing, were 150 to 200 TCR beta chains.

The sequencing input was PBMCs. The sequence came from a woman aged 45-65 years in good health and CMV-seropositive. The chain uses TRBV19 and TRBJ2-7, with D possibly being TRBD1 (6 bases). CDR3 coding DNA: TGTGCCAGTAGTATCAAAATGGGGGCCAGAGTCTACGAGCAGTACTTC. Protein: CASSIKMGARVYEQYF.